This T cell receptor beta chain derives from a study of T cell responses to AZD1222 COVID-19 vaccine. Study-wide results and limits: Only after the peak T cell response were repertoires sampled. Baseline seropositives among AZD1222 recipients totaled only 6 or 7.

The data were produced by immunoSEQ multiplex PCR, yet TCRdb's version contains in-frame clones alone and is incomplete. The sample holds about 110,000 clones, over 85% seen once. In this sample, this clone turned up a few times. The antigen is unknown. This specimen consisted of peripheral blood, obtained on day 0 of MenACWY control vaccination. The clonotype comes from an adult in good health.

CDR3 nucleotide sequence: TGTGCCAGCAGCTTAGTACAGGGGGGTAACGAGCAGTACTTC. Its translation: CASSLVQGGNEQYF. The J gene is TRBJ2-7, the V gene TRBV7-9; 8 positions match TRBD1. The CDR3 is 14 residues long. Per the germline V gene, CDR1 is SEHNR and CDR2 is FQNEAQ (reference sequence). The V and J ends lost 1 base and 5 bases, in that order; junction bases with no gene match: 4.